This record looks at one T cell receptor beta chain sequence and its context. Generated by immunoSEQ multiplex PCR, the TCRdb table keeps only in-frame clones and is missing some. Found here are roughly 62,000 clones, nearly 90% of them singletons; the top ten hold 4.8%. The sample comes from a study of technical replicates of blood from a handful of donors. The germline V gene encodes CDR1 LNHDA and CDR2 SQIVND (reference sequence). This CDR3 comprises 14 residues. Trimming cost V 6 bases and J 5 bases; bases outside gene matches: 7. The J gene is TRBJ1-2, the V gene TRBV19; 9 bases are shared with TRBD1. Input material: PBMCs. The sequence was obtained from a human donor in good health. Some clones in this sample may be carry-over from other donors' samples. CDR3 residues: CASRSTGGGYGYTF. The CDR3 nucleotides read TGTGCCAGTAGATCGACAGGGGGAGGTTATGGCTACACCTTC.